The following is a T cell receptor beta chain sequence with its context. The antigen is not known. This sample was taken from a study of cytomegalovirus exposure and HLA in healthy donors. Study outcomes and limitations: In a later analysis, TCR beta V- and J-gene trimming was associated with a missense DCLRE1C variant.

60 Vbeta and 13 Jbeta primers were used in PCR. Here immunoSEQ multiplex PCR was the method, and the copy in TCRdb shows in-frame clones only, minus some. This sample has under 95,000 clones, with 80% found just once. Nominally healthy donors provided the samples, though records likely missed some immune exposures. The specimen was PBMCs. This sequence originates from a male donor in good health and CMV-seronegative.

The CDR3 spells CASSLGGGLEKLFF. DNA for the CDR3: TGTGCCAGCAGTCTCGGCGGGGGTTTAGAAAAACTGTTTTTT. The rearrangement joins TRBV28 to TRBJ1-4, with a weak D call TRBD1 (5 bases). The ends were cut back, 5 bases at V and 8 bases at J, with 15 bases in the middle. Germline loops: CDR1 MDHEN, CDR2 SYDVKM. The CDR3 covers 14 residues.